The rows below give T cell receptor beta chains drawn from one sample of a study of shared clonotypes between healthy human individuals. Some clones are missing from TCRdb's copy, which holds only in-frame ones; the method was immunoSEQ multiplex PCR. The sample shows approximately 980,000 clones, less than 85% of them seen only once. The sequenced sample was memory CD4+ T cells sorted from blood. Receptors were obtained from a man between 18 and 29 years old in good health. The CDR3 runs from the conserved cysteine through the conserved F or W. The D gene is left open where the match is weak. Where a row states a size, it is once, few, many or the class of an expanded clone; other rows omit it.

V: TRBV29-1
size: .
J: TRBJ2-1
D: .
CDR3: CSVVLAPGNEQFF
DNA: TGCAGCGTTGTACTAGCCCCGGGGAATGAGCAGTTCTTC

V: TRBV6-6
size: .
J: TRBJ1-5
D: TRBD1
CDR3: CASSYSDRVSNQPQHF
DNA: TGTGCCAGCAGTTACTCGGACAGGGTAAGCAATCAGCCCCAGCATTTT

V: TRBV30
size: .
J: TRBJ1-3
D: .
CDR3: CAWSVQGNTIYF
DNA: TGTGCCTGGAGTGTACAGGGAAACACCATATATTTT

V: TRBV28
size: .
J: TRBJ2-5
D: .
CDR3: CASTSGETQYF
DNA: TGTGCCAGCACCAGCGGGGAGACCCAGTACTTC

V: TRBV5-1
size: .
J: TRBJ2-1
D: .
CDR3: CASSLTLSSYNEQFF
DNA: TGCGCCAGCAGCTTGACACTTAGCTCCTACAATGAGCAGTTCTTC

V: TRBV30
size: .
J: TRBJ1-5
D: TRBD1
CDR3: CAWSYGQVNNQPQHF
DNA: TGTGCCTGGAGTTACGGACAGGTGAACAATCAGCCCCAGCATTTT

V: TRBV29-1
size: .
J: TRBJ2-1
D: .
CDR3: CSVEKTIHEQFF
DNA: TGCAGCGTTGAGAAGACGATACATGAGCAGTTCTTC

V: TRBV18
size: few
J: TRBJ1-1
D: .
CDR3: CASSPVQDMNTEAFF
DNA: TGTGCCAGCTCACCCGTACAGGACATGAACACTGAAGCTTTCTTT

V: TRBV9
size: .
J: TRBJ1-6
D: .
CDR3: CASSGGTEYNSPLHF
DNA: TGTGCCAGCAGCGGAGGGACGGAATATAATTCACCCCTCCACTTT

V: TRBV6-1
size: .
J: TRBJ1-2
D: .
CDR3: CASSDPGGPNYGYTF
DNA: TGTGCCAGCAGTGACCCTGGCGGCCCTAACTATGGCTACACCTTC

V: TRBV18
size: .
J: TRBJ2-3
D: .
CDR3: CASSHQDRGTDTQYF
DNA: TGTGCCAGCTCACACCAAGACCGGGGCACAGATACGCAGTATTTT

V: TRBV5-1
size: .
J: TRBJ1-4
D: TRBD1
CDR3: CASSTGQVSYEKLFF
DNA: TGCGCCAGCAGCACAGGACAGGTCAGCTATGAAAAACTGTTTTTT

V: TRBV5-5
size: once
J: TRBJ2-1
D: .
CDR3: CASSLVTGSRNEQFF
DNA: TGTGCCAGCAGCTTGGTTACAGGGAGTCGCAATGAGCAGTTCTTC

V: TRBV27
size: .
J: TRBJ2-1
D: TRBD2
CDR3: CASNRGGSVFF
DNA: TGTGCCAGCAACCGGGGGGGGAGTGTTTTCTTC

V: TRBV15
size: .
J: TRBJ2-7
D: .
CDR3: CATSRDQGWDEQYF
DNA: TGTGCCACCAGCAGAGATCAGGGATGGGACGAGCAGTACTTC

V: TRBV20-1
size: .
J: TRBJ2-7
D: TRBD1
CDR3: CSRDRGYEQYF
DNA: TGCAGTCGGGACAGGGGATACGAGCAGTACTTC

V: TRBV29-1
size: .
J: TRBJ2-5
D: TRBD2
CDR3: CSAEGTSEQETQYF
DNA: TGCAGCGCCGAGGGGACTAGCGAGCAAGAGACCCAGTACTTC

V: TRBV5-1
size: .
J: TRBJ1-2
D: .
CDR3: CASSLRQVGGYGYTF
DNA: TGCGCCAGCAGCCTAAGACAGGTCGGGGGCTATGGCTACACCTTC

V: TRBV4-3
size: .
J: TRBJ1-2
D: .
CDR3: CASSQDLPGAGVYGYIF
DNA: TGCGCCAGCAGCCAAGATCTTCCGGGGGCCGGGGTCTATGGCTACATCTTC

V: TRBV6-5
size: .
J: TRBJ2-1
D: TRBD1
CDR3: CASSFADRDEQFF
DNA: TGTGCCAGCAGTTTCGCGGACAGGGACGAGCAGTTCTTC

V: TRBV19
size: .
J: TRBJ2-1
D: TRBD2
CDR3: CASRASVGGLAGAWGEQFF
DNA: TGTGCCAGTAGGGCCTCCGTAGGAGGACTAGCGGGAGCCTGGGGTGAGCAGTTCTTC

V: TRBV19
size: .
J: TRBJ2-1
D: TRBD2
CDR3: CASSLTSGSLVSYNEQFF
DNA: TGTGCCAGTAGTTTGACTAGCGGGAGTCTAGTCTCCTACAATGAGCAGTTCTTC

V: TRBV29-1
size: .
J: TRBJ2-2
D: .
CDR3: CSVPLRTDLHTGELFF
DNA: TGCAGCGTTCCTCTAAGGACAGACCTTCACACCGGGGAGCTGTTTTTT

V: TRBV7-7
size: few
J: TRBJ1-5
D: .
CDR3: CASSDGPNQPQHF
DNA: TGTGCTAGCAGTGATGGGCCAAATCAGCCCCAGCATTTT

V: TRBV6-5
size: .
J: TRBJ1-6
D: .
CDR3: CASSYSSRGEGSPLHF
DNA: TGTGCCAGCAGTTACTCGAGTAGGGGGGAAGGGTCACCCCTCCACTTT

V: TRBV6-5
size: .
J: TRBJ2-5
D: .
CDR3: CASSYSGFQETQYF
DNA: TGTGCCAGCAGTTACTCAGGGTTCCAAGAGACCCAGTACTTC

V: TRBV30
size: .
J: TRBJ2-3
D: .
CDR3: CAWNQATDTQYF
DNA: TGTGCCTGGAACCAAGCGACAGATACGCAGTATTTT

V: TRBV5-4
size: .
J: TRBJ1-3
D: .
CDR3: CASRVNSGNTIYF
DNA: TGTGCCAGCAGGGTGAACTCTGGAAACACCATATATTTT

V: TRBV27
size: .
J: TRBJ1-6
D: .
CDR3: CASSLGYRNNSPLHF
DNA: TGTGCCAGCAGTTTAGGGTATAGAAATAATTCACCCCTCCACTTT

V: TRBV2
size: .
J: TRBJ2-7
D: TRBD1
CDR3: CASSLQIQGAKGEQYF
DNA: TGTGCCAGCAGCCTACAAATTCAGGGGGCGAAGGGCGAGCAGTACTTC

V: TRBV29-1
size: .
J: TRBJ2-7
D: .
CDR3: CSVEDFTGYEQYF
DNA: TGCAGCGTTGAAGATTTCACCGGCTACGAGCAGTACTTC

V: TRBV6-4
size: .
J: TRBJ2-2
D: .
CDR3: CASRGSDTGELFF
DNA: TGTGCCAGCAGAGGGTCGGACACCGGGGAGCTGTTTTTT

V: TRBV30
size: .
J: TRBJ2-7
D: .
CDR3: CACRRGQIYEQYF
DNA: TGTGCCTGCCGGCGAGGACAGATCTACGAGCAGTACTTC

V: TRBV11-2
size: .
J: TRBJ2-3
D: .
CDR3: CASSPVVADTQYF
DNA: TGTGCCAGCAGCCCCGTAGTGGCAGATACGCAGTATTTT

V: TRBV5-1
size: .
J: TRBJ1-1
D: .
CDR3: CASSLDGIMNTEAFF
DNA: TGCGCCAGCAGCTTGGATGGGATTATGAACACTGAAGCTTTCTTT

V: TRBV28
size: .
J: TRBJ1-6
D: TRBD1
CDR3: CASQGGILHSPLHF
DNA: TGTGCCAGCCAGGGGGGTATTTTGCATTCACCCCTCCACTTT

V: TRBV6-1
size: many
J: TRBJ1-1
D: .
CDR3: CASSEIFSGREAEAFF
DNA: TGTGCCAGCAGTGAAATATTTTCGGGCAGGGAGGCTGAAGCTTTCTTT

V: TRBV6-1
size: .
J: TRBJ1-6
D: .
CDR3: CASSARDKGRRDNSPLHF
DNA: TGTGCCAGCAGTGCCAGGGATAAGGGGCGGAGGGATAATTCACCCCTCCACTTT

V: TRBV6-5
size: .
J: TRBJ2-2
D: TRBD1
CDR3: CASSYDNRGSTGELFF
DNA: TGTGCCAGCAGTTACGATAACAGGGGGTCCACCGGGGAGCTGTTTTTT